The clone carrying this T cell receptor beta chain was detected only a few times. This specimen belongs to a study of Graves' ophthalmopathy and Graves' hyperthyroidism. Clinicians made diagnoses from clinical symptoms, serum thyroxine, TRAb, thyroid ultrasound and orbital computed tomography. RNA transcripts provided the template for amplifying TCR beta CDR3 regions. In the first round, RT-PCR was carried out with HTBI primers, and a multiplex PCR formed the second round. TCRdb called the multiplex PCR reads again in MiXCR, with one record for every CDR3 protein. The sample gives about 480,000 distinct CDR3 sequences, approximately 15% of which show up once; roughly 9.8% is in the top ten. In germline, CDR1 is SGHAT, CDR2 FQNNGV. CDR3 length: 16 amino acids. V was pared by 2 bases and J by 1 base, with 12 bases between.

This chain joins TRBV11-2 and TRBJ1-5; tentative D call: TRBD1 (6 bases). The receptor was isolated from a woman aged 25-40 years with Graves' ophthalmopathy. Specimen: blood. The CDR3 spells CASSLSLGGSNQPQHF. The CDR3 bases are TGTGCCAGCAGCTTATCTCTAGGGGGAAGCAATCAGCCCCAGCATTTT.